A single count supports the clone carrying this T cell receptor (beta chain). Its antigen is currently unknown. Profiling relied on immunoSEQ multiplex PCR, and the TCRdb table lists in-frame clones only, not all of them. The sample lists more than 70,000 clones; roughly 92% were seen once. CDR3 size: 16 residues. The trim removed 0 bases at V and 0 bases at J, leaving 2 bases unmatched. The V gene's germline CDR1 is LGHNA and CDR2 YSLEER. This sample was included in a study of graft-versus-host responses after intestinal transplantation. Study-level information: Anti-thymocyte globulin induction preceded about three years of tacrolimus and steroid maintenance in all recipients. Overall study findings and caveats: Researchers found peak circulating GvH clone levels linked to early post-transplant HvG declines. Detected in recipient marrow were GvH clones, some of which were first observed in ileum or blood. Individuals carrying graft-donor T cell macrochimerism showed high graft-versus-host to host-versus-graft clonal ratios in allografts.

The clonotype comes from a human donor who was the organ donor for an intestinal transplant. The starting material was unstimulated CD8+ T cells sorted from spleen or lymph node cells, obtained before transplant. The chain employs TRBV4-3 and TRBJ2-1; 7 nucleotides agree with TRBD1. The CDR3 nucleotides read TGCGCCAGCAGCCAAGATGACAGGGCCTCCTACAATGAGCAGTTCTTC. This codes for CASSQDDRASYNEQFF.